This T cell receptor beta chain was sequenced in a study of T cell responses to AZD1222 COVID-19 vaccine. Concerning this clone itself: Its antigen remains unidentified.

V gave up 4 bases and J gave up 3 bases, with 9 bases separating them. Looked up from germline, CDR1 is SGHTA and CDR2 is FQGNSA. The CDR3 has 14 residues. Study conclusions and caveats: Spike-specific TCR depth and breadth grew after two AZD1222 doses. Per reports, nearly half of all spike-specific TCRs target regions that are unmutated in variants. No repertoire was sampled before or during the peak T cell response, only after it.

The assay was immunoSEQ multiplex PCR, and TCRdb's table has in-frame clones only and misses some. The sample consists of 150,000 or so clones, about 88% of them appearing once. The sequence derives from an adult in good health. The chain is built from TRBV7-2 and TRBJ2-2, with a weak D call TRBD1 (5 bases). Sequenced here: peripheral blood, sampled on day 0 of AZD1222 vaccination. The DNA for the CDR3 is TGTGCCAGCAGCTACAGGTCACACACCGGGGAGCTGTTTTTT. Protein: CASSYRSHTGELFF.